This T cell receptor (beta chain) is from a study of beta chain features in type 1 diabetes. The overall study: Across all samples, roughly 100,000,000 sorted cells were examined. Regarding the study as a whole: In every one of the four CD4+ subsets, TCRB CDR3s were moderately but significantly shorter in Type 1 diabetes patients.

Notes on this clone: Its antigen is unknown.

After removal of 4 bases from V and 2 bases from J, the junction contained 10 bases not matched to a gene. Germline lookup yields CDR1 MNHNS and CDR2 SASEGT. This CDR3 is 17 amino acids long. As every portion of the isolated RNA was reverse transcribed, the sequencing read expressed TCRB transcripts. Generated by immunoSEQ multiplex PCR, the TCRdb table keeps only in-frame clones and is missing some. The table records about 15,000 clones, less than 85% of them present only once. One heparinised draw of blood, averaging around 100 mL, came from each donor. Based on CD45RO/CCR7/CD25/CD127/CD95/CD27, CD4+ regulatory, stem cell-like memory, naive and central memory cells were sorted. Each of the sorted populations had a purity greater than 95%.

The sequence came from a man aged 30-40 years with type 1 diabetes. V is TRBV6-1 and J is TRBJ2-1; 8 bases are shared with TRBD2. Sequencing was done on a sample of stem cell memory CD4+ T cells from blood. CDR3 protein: CASSGHSGGGPYNEQFF. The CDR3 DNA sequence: TGTGCCAGCAGTGGACACTCAGGCGGGGGGCCCTACAATGAGCAGTTCTTC.